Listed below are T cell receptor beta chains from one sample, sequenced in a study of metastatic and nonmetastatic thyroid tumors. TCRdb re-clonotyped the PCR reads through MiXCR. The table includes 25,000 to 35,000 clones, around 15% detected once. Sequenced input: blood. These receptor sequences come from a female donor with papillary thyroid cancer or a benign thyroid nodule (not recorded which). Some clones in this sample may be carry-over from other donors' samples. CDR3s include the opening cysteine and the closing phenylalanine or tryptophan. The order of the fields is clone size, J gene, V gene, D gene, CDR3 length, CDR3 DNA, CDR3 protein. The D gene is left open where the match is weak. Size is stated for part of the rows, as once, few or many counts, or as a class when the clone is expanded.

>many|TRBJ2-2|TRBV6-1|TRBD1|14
TGTGCCAGCAGGCTAGGGGGCGGCCCCGGGGAGCTGTTTTTT
CASRLGGGPGELFF
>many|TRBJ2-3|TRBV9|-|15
TGTGCCAGCAGCGACCGGCGGGGAGGCACAGATACGCAGTATTTT
CASSDRRGGTDTQYF
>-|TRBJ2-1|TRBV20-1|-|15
TGCAGTGTGTATAAGCCGGGTCCTAACTACAATGAGCAGTTCTTC
CSVYKPGPNYNEQFF
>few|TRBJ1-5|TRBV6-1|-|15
TGTGCCAGCAGTGAGTCACAGGATAGCAATCAGCCCCAGCATTTT
CASSESQDSNQPQHF
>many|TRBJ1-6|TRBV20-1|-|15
TGCAGTGCTAGAACTGTGGGGTATGACGGTTCACCCCTCCACTTT
CSARTVGYDGSPLHF
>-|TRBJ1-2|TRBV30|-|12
TGTGCCTGGGTAACAGGCTTCTATGGCTACACCTTC
CAWVTGFYGYTF
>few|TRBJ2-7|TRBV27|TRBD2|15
TGTGCCAGCAGTTTAAACGCGGGAGCCCCCTACGAGCAGTACTTC
CASSLNAGAPYEQYF
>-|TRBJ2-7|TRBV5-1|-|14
TGCGCCAGCAGCTTGGGCGGGGATCTCTTCGAGCAGTACTTC
CASSLGGDLFEQYF
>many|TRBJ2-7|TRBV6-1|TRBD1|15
TGTGCCAGCAGTGTAACCGGGACAGAAACCTACGAGCAGTACTTC
CASSVTGTETYEQYF
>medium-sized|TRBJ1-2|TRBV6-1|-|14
TGTGCCAGCAGAGACACATACTATAACTATGGCTACACCTTC
CASRDTYYNYGYTF
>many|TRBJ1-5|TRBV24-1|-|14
TGTGCCACCAGTGCAGGGGTCCGAAATCAGCCCCAGCATTTT
CATSAGVRNQPQHF
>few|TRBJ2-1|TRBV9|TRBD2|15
TGTGCCAGCAGTGTGGGGGGGACCCTATACAATGAGCAGTTCTTC
CASSVGGTLYNEQFF
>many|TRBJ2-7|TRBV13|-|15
TGTGCCAGCAGCTTAGAAAGACAAGACTCCTACGAGCAGTACTTC
CASSLERQDSYEQYF
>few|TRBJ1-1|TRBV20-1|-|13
TGCAGTGCTAGAGGGACACTGAACACTGAAGCTTTCTTT
CSARGTLNTEAFF
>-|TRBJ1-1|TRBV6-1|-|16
TGTGCCAGCAGTACCCTTTACAGGGTGATGAACACTGAAGCTTTCTTT
CASSTLYRVMNTEAFF
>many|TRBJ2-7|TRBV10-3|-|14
TGTGCCATCAGTTTCAGGGAAACTATTGATGAGCAGTACTTC
CAISFRETIDEQYF
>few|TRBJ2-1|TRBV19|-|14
TGTGCCAGTAGTATAGACACTAGGGGGGGTGAGCAGTTCTTC
CASSIDTRGGEQFF
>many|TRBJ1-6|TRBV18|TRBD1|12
TGTGCCAGCTCACGACAGGGATCACCCCTCCACTTT
CASSRQGSPLHF
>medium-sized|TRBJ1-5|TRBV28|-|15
TGTGCCAGCAGTTTGCCATGGCCGAGCAATCAGCCCCAGCATTTT
CASSLPWPSNQPQHF
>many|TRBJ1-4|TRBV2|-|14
TGTGCCAGCAACGGGTATCGAGGCGTTGAAAAACTGTTTTTT
CASNGYRGVEKLFF
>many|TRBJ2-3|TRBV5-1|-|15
TGCGCCAGCAGCTCCGGCGGGGCCAGCACAGATACGCAGTATTTT
CASSSGGASTDTQYF
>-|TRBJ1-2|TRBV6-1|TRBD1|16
TGTGCCAGCAGTGAAACGGGACAGGGGACGCGGAGTGGCTACACCTTC
CASSETGQGTRSGYTF
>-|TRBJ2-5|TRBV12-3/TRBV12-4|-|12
TGTGCCGGCAGCTGGCTGTGTGAGACCCAGTACTTC
CAGSWLCETQYF
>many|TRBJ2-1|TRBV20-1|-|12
TGCAGTGCTAGAGATGAGACGGATGAGCAGTTCTTC
CSARDETDEQFF
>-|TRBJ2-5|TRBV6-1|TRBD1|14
TGTGCCAGCAGTGACGAGGACAGGGAAGAGACCCAGTACTTC
CASSDEDREETQYF
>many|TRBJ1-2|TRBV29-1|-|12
TGCAGCGTTCGTACAGGGAAATATGGCTACACCTTC
CSVRTGKYGYTF
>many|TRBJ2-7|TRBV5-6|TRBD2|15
TGTGCCAGCAGCTTGGCCGGACTAGGAGGTGACGAGCAGTACTTC
CASSLAGLGGDEQYF
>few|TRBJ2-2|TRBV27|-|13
TGTGCCAGCAGCGATTATACCCCCGGGGAGCTGTTCTTT
CASSDYTPGELFF
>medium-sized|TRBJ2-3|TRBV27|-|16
TGTGCCAGCAGTTTAGAGGGGGCGGGGGGCACAGATACGCAGTATTTT
CASSLEGAGGTDTQYF
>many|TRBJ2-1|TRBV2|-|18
TGTGCCAGCAGAGTCCCCATCCCGACAGTAAGCTCCTACAATGAGCAGTTCTTC
CASRVPIPTVSSYNEQFF
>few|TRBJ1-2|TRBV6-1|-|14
TGTGCCAGCACCCCGGAGTATGGGCAGGGTGGCTACACCTTC
CASTPEYGQGGYTF
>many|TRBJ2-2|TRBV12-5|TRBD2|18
TGTGCTAGTGGTTTGGTACTAGCGGGAGGACCGAACACCGGGGAGCTGTTTTTT
CASGLVLAGGPNTGELFF
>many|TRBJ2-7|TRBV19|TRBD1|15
TGTGCCAGTAGTACTCACGGGGGACAGGTAGCCCAGCAGTACTTC
CASSTHGGQVAQQYF
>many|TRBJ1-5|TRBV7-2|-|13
TGTGCCAGCAGCCCCGGTGGTGGGGAGCCCCAGCATTTT
CASSPGGGEPQHF
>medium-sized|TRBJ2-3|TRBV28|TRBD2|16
TGTGCCAGCAGAGATAGTGGTAGCGGGAGAACAGATACGCAGTATTTT
CASRDSGSGRTDTQYF
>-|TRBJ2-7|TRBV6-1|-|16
TGTGCCAGCAGCCCCCTTCCCGGGGTGGGCCACTACGAGCAGTACTTC
CASSPLPGVGHYEQYF
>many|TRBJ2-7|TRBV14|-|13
TGTGCCAGCAGCCGACAACAGGGTGGGGAGCAGTACTTC
CASSRQQGGEQYF
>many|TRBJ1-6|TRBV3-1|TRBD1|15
TGTGCCAGCAGCCAATGGGACAGGGATTATTCACCCCTCCACTTT
CASSQWDRDYSPLHF
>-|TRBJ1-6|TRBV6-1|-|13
TGTGCCAGCAGTAGCAGAATAAATTCACCCCTCCACTTT
CASSSRINSPLHF
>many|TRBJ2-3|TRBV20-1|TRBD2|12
TGCAGTGCTGTGGCTAGCGGGGGGGCGGAGTATTTT
CSAVASGGAEYF
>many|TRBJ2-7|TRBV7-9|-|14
TGTGCCAGCAGCCCAACCACAGGGATTTACGAGCAGTACTTC
CASSPTTGIYEQYF
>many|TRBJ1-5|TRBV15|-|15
TGTGCCACCAGCAGAGAGAGGGATGGCAATCAGCCCCAGCATTTT
CATSRERDGNQPQHF
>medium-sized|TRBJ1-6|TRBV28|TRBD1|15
TGTGCCAGCAGCCCCGGGGACAGGGTGGCTTCACCCCTCCACTTT
CASSPGDRVASPLHF
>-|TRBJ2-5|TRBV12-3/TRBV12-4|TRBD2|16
TGTGCCAGCATCGGGGGGGGTGGGGGGCTCCAAGACACCCAGTACTTC
CASIGGGGGLQDTQYF
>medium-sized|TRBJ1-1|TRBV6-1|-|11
TGTGCCACCGGCCCTAACACTGAAGCTTTCTTT
CATGPNTEAFF
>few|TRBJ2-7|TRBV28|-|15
TGTGCCAGCAGTTCCGCCGGGACGGATTCCTACGAGCAGTACTTC
CASSSAGTDSYEQYF
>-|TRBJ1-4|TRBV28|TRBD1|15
TGTGCCAGCAGTGGCCGGACAGGGGGTGGTGAAAAACTGTTTTTT
CASSGRTGGGEKLFF
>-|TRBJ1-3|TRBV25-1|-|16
TGTGCCAGCAGTTCTACCCAGGGCGGTTCTGGAAACACCATATATTTT
CASSSTQGGSGNTIYF
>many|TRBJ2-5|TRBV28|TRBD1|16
TGTGCCAGCAGTTTATGGGGACAGGGTATACGAGAGACCCAGTACTTC
CASSLWGQGIRETQYF
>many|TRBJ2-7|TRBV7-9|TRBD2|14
TGTGCCAGCAGCTTAGAAGCGGGGACGAGGGAGCAGTACTTC
CASSLEAGTREQYF
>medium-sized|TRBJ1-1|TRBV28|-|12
TGTGCCAGCAGTATGCAGGGACGCTCGGCTTTCTTT
CASSMQGRSAFF
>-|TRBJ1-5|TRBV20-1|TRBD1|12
TGCAGTGCTTTACAGGGGAATCAGCCCCAGCATTTT
CSALQGNQPQHF
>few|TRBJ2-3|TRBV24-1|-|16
TGTGCCAGCAGTTTTTTGGTGGTACAGAACACAGATACGCAGTATTTT
CASSFLVVQNTDTQYF